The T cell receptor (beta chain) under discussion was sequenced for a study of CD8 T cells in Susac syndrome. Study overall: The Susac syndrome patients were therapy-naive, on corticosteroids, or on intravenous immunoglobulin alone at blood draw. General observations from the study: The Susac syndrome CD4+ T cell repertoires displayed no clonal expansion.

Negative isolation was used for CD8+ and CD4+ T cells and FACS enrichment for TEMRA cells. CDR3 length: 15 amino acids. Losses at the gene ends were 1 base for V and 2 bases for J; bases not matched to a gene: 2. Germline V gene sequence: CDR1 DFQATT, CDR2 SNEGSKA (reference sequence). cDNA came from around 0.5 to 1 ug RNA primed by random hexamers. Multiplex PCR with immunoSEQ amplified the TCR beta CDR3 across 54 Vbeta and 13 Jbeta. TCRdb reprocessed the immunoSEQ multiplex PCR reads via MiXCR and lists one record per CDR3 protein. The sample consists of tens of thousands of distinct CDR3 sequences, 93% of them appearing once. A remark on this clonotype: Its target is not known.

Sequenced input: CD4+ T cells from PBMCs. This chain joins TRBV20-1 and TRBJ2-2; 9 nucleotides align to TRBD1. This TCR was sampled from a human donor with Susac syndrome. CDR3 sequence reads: CSARADRGNTGELFF. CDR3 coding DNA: TGCAGTGCTAGAGCGGACAGGGGCAACACCGGGGAGCTGTTTTTT.